This is a list of T cell receptor beta chains from one sample in a study of T-cell reconstitution after alpha-beta-depleted transplantation in children. TCRdb analysed the PCR reads with MiXCR anew, one entry per CDR3 protein. The top ten clones hold approximately 4.2% of a sample with just over 350,000 distinct CDR3 sequences, 10% to 15% of them seen once. Here the sequenced sample was PBMCs, taken from the stem cell graft. The receptors were gathered from a human donor who donated a stem cell graft to a child with Fanconi anemia. Both conserved end residues are part of each CDR3. The D gene is left open where the match is weak. The listing skips clone size in some rows; elsewhere it reads once, few, many or a size class.

cdr3_nt cdr3_aa clone_size d_call j_call v_call
TGCGCCAGCAGCTTGGCCGCGGGGTCCCGTGAAGCTTTCTTT CASSLAAGSREAFF many NA TRBJ1-1 TRBV5-1
TGTGCCAGCAGCTTACGTCGCAGGCAGAGATCCTACAATGAGCAGTTCTTC CASSLRRRQRSYNEQFF many NA TRBJ2-1 TRBV7-2
TGTGCCAGCAGTTTAATTTTGAGATCGGGGGGCTACACCTTC CASSLILRSGGYTF many NA TRBJ1-2 TRBV28
TGTGCCAGCAGTGTTGCGGGGAGGGAGACCCAGTACTTC CASSVAGRETQYF few NA TRBJ2-5 TRBV25-1
TGTGCCATCAGTGTCAAGCGGGGGGCCTTTATCTCCTACAATGAGCAGTTCTTC CAISVKRGAFISYNEQFF many TRBD2 TRBJ2-1 TRBV10-3
TGTGCCAGTAGTGTTCTCGGGGACGCCTCCTACGAGCAGTACTTC CASSVLGDASYEQYF few NA TRBJ2-7 TRBV19
TGTGCCAGCACCAAGATGACAGGGAACACTGAAGCTTTCTTT CASTKMTGNTEAFF few NA TRBJ1-1 TRBV12-3/TRBV12-4
TGTGCCAGCTCAACGGACCTCTCCTACGAGCAGTACTTC CASSTDLSYEQYF NA NA TRBJ2-7 TRBV12-3/TRBV12-4
TGCGCCAGCAGCCAGACCGGGACTGAGACAGATACGCAGTATTTT CASSQTGTETDTQYF few NA TRBJ2-3 TRBV5-1
TGTGCCGCAGGGACAGGGGCTTACGGGGAGCAGTTCTTC CAAGTGAYGEQFF NA TRBD1 TRBJ2-1 TRBV10-3